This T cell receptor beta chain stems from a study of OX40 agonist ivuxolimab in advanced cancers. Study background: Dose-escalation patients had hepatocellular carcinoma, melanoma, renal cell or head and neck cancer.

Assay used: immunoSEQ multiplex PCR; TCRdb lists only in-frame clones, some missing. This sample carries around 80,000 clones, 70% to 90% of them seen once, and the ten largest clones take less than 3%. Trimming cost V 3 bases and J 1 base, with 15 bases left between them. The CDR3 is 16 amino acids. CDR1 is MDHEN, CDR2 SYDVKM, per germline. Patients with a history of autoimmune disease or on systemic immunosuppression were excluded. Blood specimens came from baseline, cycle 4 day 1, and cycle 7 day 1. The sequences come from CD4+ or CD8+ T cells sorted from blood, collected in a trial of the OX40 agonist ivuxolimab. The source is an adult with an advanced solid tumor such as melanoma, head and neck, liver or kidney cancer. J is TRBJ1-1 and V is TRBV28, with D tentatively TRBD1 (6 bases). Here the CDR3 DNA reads TGTGCCAGCAGTTTGGGAGGGGGATTTGGGAACACTGAAGCTTTCTTT. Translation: CASSLGGGFGNTEAFF.